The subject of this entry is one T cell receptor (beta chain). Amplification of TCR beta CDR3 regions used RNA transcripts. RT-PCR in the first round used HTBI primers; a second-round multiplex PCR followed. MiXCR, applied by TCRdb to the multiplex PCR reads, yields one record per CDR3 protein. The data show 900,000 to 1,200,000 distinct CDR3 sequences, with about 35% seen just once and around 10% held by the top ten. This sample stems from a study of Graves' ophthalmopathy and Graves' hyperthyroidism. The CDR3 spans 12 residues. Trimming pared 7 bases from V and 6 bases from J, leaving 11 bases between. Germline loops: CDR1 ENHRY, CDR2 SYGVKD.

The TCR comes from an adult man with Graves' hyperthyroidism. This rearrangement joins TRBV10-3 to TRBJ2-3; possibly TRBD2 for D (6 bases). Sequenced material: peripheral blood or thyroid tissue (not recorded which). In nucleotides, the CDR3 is TGTGCCATCAAGGCTAGCGAGGATACGCAGTATTTT. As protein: CAIKASEDTQYF.